These 15 T cell receptor beta chains were sequenced from one sample in a study of cytomegalovirus exposure and HLA in healthy donors. Method: immunoSEQ multiplex PCR; TCRdb's copy keeps in-frame clones and lacks some. The data show under 400,000 clones, with approximately 86% seen just once and about 0.96% held by the top ten. The sequencing sample was made of PBMCs. All receptors derive from a man between 25 and 39 years old in good health and CMV-seronegative.

The chain recombines TRBV12-5 with TRBJ1-2, with a tentative D call TRBD1 (5 bases). Trimming left V 0 bases short and J 4 bases short, with 12 bases between. The germline CDR1 and CDR2 sequences are LGHNT and FRNRAP. This CDR3 region has 15 residues. The CDR3 here is CASGLVYTGSYGYTF. The DNA of the CDR3 is TGTGCTAGTGGTTTGGTATATACAGGAAGCTATGGCTACACCTTC.

The rearrangement links TRBV6-1 to TRBJ2-2, with D possibly being TRBD1 (5 bases). The CDR3 spans 16 residues. The V gene's germline CDR1 is MNHNS and CDR2 SASEGT. Between the trimmed V and J ends, which lost 0 bases and 5 bases, there was a span of 13 bases. Here the CDR3 reads CASSEAVRVGTGELFF. In DNA form, the CDR3 reads TGTGCCAGCAGTGAAGCCGTCAGGGTGGGGACCGGGGAGCTGTTTTTT.

The sample holds one count of this clone. The V gene is TRBV4-1, the J gene TRBJ1-5; a weak D match, TRBD1 (6 bases). Trimming left V 1 base short and J 0 bases short, with 19 bases between. The germline V gene has CDR1 MGHRA and CDR2 YSYEKL. The CDR3 covers 19 residues. DNA for the CDR3: TGCGCCAGCAGCCAAGTACCAGTGAACAGGGCCAATAGCAATCAGCCCCAGCATTTT. It translates to CASSQVPVNRANSNQPQHF.

This chain's CDR3 is CASSDIFSGGITDTQYF. In DNA, the CDR3 is TGCGCCAGCAGTGATATTTTCTCCGGGGGGATCACAGATACGCAGTATTTT. The chain employs TRBV10-1 and TRBJ2-3; 7 nucleotides line up with TRBD2. The length of the CDR3 is 17 residues. V lost 3 bases to trimming and J lost 2 bases; unmatched junction nucleotides: 11. Germline assignment: CDR1 WNHNN and CDR2 SYGVQD (reference sequence).

The chain links TRBV18 to TRBJ2-3, with TRBD2 identical over 11 bases. This CDR3 comprises 16 residues. Trimming took 3 bases from V and 5 from J; bases not matched to a gene: 7. The germline gives CDR1 KGHSH, CDR2 LQKENI. CDR3 sequence (DNA): TGTGCCAGCTCACCCTCGATAGCGGGGGGGGAAGATACGCAGTATTTT. Residues: CASSPSIAGGEDTQYF. The variable domain in full, with the rest retrieved from reference TRBV18 and TRBJ2-3, is NAGVMQNPRHLVRRRGQEARLRCSPMKGHSHVYWYRQLPEEGLKFMVYLQKENIIDESGMPKERFSAEFPKEGPSILRIQQVVRGDSAAYFCASSPSIAGGEDTQYFGPGTRLTVL.

The V gene is TRBV30, the J gene TRBJ1-1, with D maybe TRBD1 (5 bases). This CDR3 has 14 amino acids. Germline CDR1 is GTSNPN and CDR2 is SVGIG (reference sequence). V lost 3 bases, J lost 0 bases, and 11 bases lay in between. CDR3 residues: CAWSLDSLNTEAFF. In DNA form, the CDR3 reads TGTGCCTGGAGCTTAGACAGCCTGAACACTGAAGCTTTCTTT. The full variable domain, its missing parts supplied by reference TRBV30 and TRBJ1-1, is SQTIHQWPATLVQPVGSPLSLECTVEGTSNPNLYWYRQAAGRGLQLLFYSVGIGQISSEVPQNLSASRPQDRQFILSSKKLLLSDSGFYLCAWSLDSLNTEAFFGQGTRLTVV.

The gene calls are TRBV18 and TRBJ1-3, with TRBD1 matching 7 bases. V shed 3 bases, J shed 4 bases, and the junction held 12 bases outside the gene matches. The CDR3 has 17 residues. Germline CDR1 is KGHSH and CDR2 is LQKENI. CDR3 protein: CASSPTGIGPFGNTIYF. CDR3 nucleotide sequence: TGTGCCAGCTCACCGACAGGGATCGGGCCGTTCGGAAACACCATATATTTT.

The chain links TRBV10-2 to TRBJ2-1, with D hard to call. Germline CDR1 is WSHSY and CDR2 is SAAADI. Trimming removed 8 bases from V and 2 bases from J, with 10 bases in between. This CDR3 is built from 13 residues. As DNA, the CDR3 is TGCGCCAGCGGTTCGCTAACCTACAATGAGCAGTTCTTC. This sequence encodes CASGSLTYNEQFF.

The rearrangement uses TRBV5-6 and TRBJ1-5; D is ambiguous. This CDR3 is 18 amino acids long. Germline V gene lookup returns CDR1 SGHDT and CDR2 YYEEEE. Trimming left V 7 bases short and J 6 bases short, with 29 bases between. The CDR3 DNA reads TGTGCCAGCCGACTAAGAGACTCGGCGCCCTTGGCTGGTCAGCCCCAGCATTTT. Its protein is CASRLRDSAPLAGQPQHF.

The V gene is TRBV25-1, the J gene TRBJ2-1, with D perhaps TRBD2 (7 bases). From germline, CDR1 is MGHDK and CDR2 SYGVNS. V lost 1 base, J lost 6 bases, and 16 bases lay in between. The CDR3 sequence is 16 residues long. The CDR3 sequence is CASSESRGGRLNEQFF. In DNA form, the CDR3 reads TGTGCCAGCAGTGAATCCCGCGGGGGCCGACTCAATGAGCAGTTCTTC.

This clone appeared once. V gene TRBV4-1 combines with J gene TRBJ2-5, with TRBD2 matching over 14 bases. Germline V gives CDR1 MGHRA, CDR2 YSYEKL. V gave up 2 bases and J gave up 2 bases; unmatched junction bases: 7. The CDR3 is 18 amino acids. The CDR3 DNA is TGCGCCAGCAGCCAACGACTAGCGGGGGGGCCGCGGCAAGAGACCCAGTACTTC. The encoded protein is CASSQRLAGGPRQETQYF.

The chain recombines TRBV5-1 with TRBJ1-1; D call uncertain. The germline V gene encodes CDR1 SGHRS and CDR2 YFSETQ. V lost 3 bases to trimming and J lost 0 bases, with 18 bases between them. The CDR3 is made up of 17 amino acids. As DNA, the CDR3 is TGCGCCAGCAGCTCGAATGAGGGTCATGAAATGAACACTGAAGCTTTCTTT. Its translation is CASSSNEGHEMNTEAFF.

J is TRBJ1-6 and V is TRBV28; no reliable D call. CDR3 length: 14 residues. From germline, CDR1 is MDHEN and CDR2 SYDVKM. The V and J ends lost 8 bases and 0 bases respectively, with 8 bases between them. The CDR3: CASQRSSYNSPLHF. The CDR3 DNA sequence: TGTGCCAGCCAAAGGAGCTCCTATAATTCACCCCTCCACTTT.

CDR3 sequence (DNA): TGTGCCAGCTCACCTCCGGGATTGAACACCGGGGAGCTGTTTTTT. Amino acid sequence: CASSPPGLNTGELFF. The chain combines TRBV18 with TRBJ2-2, with D tentatively TRBD2 (5 bases). V was cut by 3 bases and J by 1 base, with 9 bases left in between. Germline values: CDR1 KGHSH, CDR2 LQKENI. This CDR3 spans 15 amino acids.

The chain recombines TRBV5-1 with TRBJ2-7; TRBD1 might be the D (5 bases). Germline V CDR1 and CDR2: SGHRS, YFSETQ. The CDR3 runs to 13 residues. V lost 5 bases and J lost 0, with 9 bases in between. The CDR3 DNA is TGCGCCAGCAGGAGACAGATCTCCTACGAGCAGTACTTC. Protein product: CASRRQISYEQYF.